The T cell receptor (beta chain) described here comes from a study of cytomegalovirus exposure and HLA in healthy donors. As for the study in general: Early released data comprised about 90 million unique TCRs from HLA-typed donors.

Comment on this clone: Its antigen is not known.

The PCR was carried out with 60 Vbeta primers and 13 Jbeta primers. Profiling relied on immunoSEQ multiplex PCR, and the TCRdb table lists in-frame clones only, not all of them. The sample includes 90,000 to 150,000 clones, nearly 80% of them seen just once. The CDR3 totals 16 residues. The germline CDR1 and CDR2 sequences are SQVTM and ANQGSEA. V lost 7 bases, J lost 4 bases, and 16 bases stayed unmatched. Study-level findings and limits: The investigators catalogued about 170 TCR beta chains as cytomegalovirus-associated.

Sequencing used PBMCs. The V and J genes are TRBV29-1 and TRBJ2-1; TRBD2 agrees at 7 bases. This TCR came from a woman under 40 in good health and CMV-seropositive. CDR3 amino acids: CSEMGSPGGMYNEQFF. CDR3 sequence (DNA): TGCAGCGAGATGGGTAGTCCGGGAGGAATGTACAATGAGCAGTTCTTC.